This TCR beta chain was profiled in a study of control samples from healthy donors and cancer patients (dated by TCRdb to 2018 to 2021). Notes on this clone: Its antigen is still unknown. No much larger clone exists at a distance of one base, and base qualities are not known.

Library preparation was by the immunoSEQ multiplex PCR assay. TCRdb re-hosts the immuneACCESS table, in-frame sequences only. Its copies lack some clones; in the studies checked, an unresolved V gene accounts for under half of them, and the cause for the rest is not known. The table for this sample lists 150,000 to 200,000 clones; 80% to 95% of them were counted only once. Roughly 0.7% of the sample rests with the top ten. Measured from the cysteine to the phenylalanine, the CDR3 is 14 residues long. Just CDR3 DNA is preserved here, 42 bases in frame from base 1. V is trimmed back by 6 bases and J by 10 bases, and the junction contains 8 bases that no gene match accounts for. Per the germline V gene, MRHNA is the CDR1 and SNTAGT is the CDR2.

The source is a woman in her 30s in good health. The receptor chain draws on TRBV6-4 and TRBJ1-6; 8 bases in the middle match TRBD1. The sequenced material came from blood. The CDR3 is CASSNGQGGSPLHF. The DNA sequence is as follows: TGTGCCAGCAGCAACGGACAGGGAGGCTCACCCCTCCACTTT.